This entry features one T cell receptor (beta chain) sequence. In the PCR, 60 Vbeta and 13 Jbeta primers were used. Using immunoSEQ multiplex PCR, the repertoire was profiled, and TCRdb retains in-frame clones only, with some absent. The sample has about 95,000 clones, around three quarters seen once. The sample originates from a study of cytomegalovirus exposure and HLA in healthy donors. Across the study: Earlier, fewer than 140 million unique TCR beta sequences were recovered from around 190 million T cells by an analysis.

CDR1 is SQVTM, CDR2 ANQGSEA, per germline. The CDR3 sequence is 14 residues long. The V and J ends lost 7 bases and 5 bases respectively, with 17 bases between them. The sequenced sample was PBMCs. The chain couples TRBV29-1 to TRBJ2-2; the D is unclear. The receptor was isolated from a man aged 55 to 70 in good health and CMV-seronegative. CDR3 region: CSDSRLGGTGELFF. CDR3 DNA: TGCAGCGATAGCCGACTGGGTGGAACCGGGGAGCTGTTTTTT.